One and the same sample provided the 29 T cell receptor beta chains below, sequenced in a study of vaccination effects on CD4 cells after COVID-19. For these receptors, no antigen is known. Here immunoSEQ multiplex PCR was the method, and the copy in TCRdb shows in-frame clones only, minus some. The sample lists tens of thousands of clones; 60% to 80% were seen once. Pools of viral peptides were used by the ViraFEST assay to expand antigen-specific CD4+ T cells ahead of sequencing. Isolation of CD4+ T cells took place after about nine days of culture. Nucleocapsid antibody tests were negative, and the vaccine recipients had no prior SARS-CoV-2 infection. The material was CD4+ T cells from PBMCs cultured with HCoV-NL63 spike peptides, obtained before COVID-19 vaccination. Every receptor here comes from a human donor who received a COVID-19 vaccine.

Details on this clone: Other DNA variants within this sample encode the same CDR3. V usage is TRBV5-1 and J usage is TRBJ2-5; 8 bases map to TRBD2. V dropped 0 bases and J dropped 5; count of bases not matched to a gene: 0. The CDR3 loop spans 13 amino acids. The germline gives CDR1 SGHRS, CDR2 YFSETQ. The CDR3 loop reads CASSLGGGETQYF. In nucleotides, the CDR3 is TGCGCCAGCAGCTTGGGCGGGGGGGAGACCCAGTACTTC.

For the CDR3, the DNA is TGTGCCAGTAGTACCTGGCCGGGACCGAACTATGGCTACACCTTC. This codes for CASSTWPGPNYGYTF. J is TRBJ1-2 and V is TRBV19; the D gene is possibly TRBD1 (5 bases). CDR1 is LNHDA and CDR2 is SQIVND in the germline V gene (reference sequence). The CDR3 contains 15 residues. V was shortened by 4 bases and J by 2 bases, with 14 bases between the two germline ends.

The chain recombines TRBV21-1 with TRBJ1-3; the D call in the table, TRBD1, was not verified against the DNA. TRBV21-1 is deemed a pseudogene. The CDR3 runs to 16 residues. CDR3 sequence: CASSSESGGSGNTIYF. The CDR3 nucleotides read TGTGCCAGCAGCAGCGAATCAGGGGGTTCTGGAAACACCATATATTTT.

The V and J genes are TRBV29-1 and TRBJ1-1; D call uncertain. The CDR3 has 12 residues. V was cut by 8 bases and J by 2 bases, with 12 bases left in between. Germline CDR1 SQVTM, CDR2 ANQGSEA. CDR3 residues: CSSRTPNTEAFF. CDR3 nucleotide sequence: TGCAGCTCAAGAACACCTAACACTGAAGCTTTCTTT.

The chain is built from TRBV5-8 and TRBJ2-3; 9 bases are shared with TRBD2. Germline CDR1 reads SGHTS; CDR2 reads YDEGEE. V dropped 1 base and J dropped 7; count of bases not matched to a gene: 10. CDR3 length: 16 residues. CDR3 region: CASSLSASGVGYTQYF. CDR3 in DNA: TGTGCCAGCAGCTTGTCGGCTAGCGGGGTGGGATATACGCAGTATTTT.

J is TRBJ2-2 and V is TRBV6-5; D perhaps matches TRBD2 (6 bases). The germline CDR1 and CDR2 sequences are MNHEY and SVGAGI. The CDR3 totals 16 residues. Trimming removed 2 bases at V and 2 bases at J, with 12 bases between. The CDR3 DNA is TGTGCCAGCAGTTACGAGGCCGGGGGTAACACCGGGGAGCTGTTTTTT. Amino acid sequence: CASSYEAGGNTGELFF.

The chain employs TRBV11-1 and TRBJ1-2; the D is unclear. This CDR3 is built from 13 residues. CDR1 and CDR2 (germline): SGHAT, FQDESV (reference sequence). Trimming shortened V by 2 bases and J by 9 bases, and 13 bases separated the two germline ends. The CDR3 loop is CASSLSLALSYTF. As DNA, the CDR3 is TGTGCCAGCAGCTTAAGCCTCGCGCTGAGCTACACCTTC.

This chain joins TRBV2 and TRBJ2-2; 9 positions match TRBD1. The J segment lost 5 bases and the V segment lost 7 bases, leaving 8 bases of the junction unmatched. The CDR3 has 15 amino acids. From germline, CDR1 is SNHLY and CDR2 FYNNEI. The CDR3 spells CASKQQGARTGELFF. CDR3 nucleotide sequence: TGTGCCAGCAAACAACAGGGGGCGCGTACCGGGGAGCTGTTTTTT.

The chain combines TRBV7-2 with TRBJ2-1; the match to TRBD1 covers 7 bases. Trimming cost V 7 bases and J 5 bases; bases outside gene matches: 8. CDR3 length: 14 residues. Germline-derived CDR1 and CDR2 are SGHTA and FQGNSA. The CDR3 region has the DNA TGTGCCAGCAATCGACAGGGAAGGGACAATGAGCAGTTCTTC. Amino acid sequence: CASNRQGRDNEQFF.

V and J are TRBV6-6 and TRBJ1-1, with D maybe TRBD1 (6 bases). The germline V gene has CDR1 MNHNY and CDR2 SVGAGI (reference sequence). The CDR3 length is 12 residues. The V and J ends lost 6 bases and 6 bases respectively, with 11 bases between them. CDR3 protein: CASRTGQSEAFF. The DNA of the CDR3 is TGTGCCAGCAGGACTGGACAGTCTGAAGCTTTCTTT.

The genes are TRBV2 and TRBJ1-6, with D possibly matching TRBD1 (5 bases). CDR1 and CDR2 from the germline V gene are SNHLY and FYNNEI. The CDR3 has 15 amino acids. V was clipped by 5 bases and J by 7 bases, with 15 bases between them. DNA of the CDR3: TGTGCCAGCAGTCCGGGCAGGGCAGAGAATTCACCCCTCCACTTT. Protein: CASSPGRAENSPLHF.

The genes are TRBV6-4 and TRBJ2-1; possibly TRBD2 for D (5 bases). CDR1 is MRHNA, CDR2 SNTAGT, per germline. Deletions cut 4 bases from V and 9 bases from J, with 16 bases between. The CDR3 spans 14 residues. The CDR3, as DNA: TGTGCCAGCAGTGCAACGGGGAGTAGTAGTGAGCAGTTCTTC. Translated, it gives CASSATGSSSEQFF.

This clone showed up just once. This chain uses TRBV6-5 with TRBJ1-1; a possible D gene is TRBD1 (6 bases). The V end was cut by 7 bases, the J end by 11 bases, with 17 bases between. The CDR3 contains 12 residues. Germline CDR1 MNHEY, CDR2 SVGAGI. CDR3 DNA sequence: TGTGCCAGCACCGAAGGGAACAGGGAGGCTTTCTTT. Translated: CASTEGNREAFF.

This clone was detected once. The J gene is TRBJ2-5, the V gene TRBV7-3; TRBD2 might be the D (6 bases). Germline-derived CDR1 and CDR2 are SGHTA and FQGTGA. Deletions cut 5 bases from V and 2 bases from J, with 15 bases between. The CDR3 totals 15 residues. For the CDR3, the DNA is TGTGCCAGCAGCCGGCGTGGAGGGGCGCAAGAGACCCAGTACTTC. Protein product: CASSRRGGAQETQYF.

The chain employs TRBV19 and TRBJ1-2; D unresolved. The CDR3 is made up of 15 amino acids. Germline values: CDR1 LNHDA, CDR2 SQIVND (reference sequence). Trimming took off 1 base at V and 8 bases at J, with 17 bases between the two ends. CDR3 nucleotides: TGTGCCAGTAGTATAGTGGCCGTCTTACGGAGCGGCTACACCTTC. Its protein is CASSIVAVLRSGYTF.

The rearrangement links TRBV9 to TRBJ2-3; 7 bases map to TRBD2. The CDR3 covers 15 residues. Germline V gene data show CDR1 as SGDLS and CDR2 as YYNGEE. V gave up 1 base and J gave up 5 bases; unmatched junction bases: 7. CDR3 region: CASSVNSGGGDTQYF. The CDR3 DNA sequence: TGTGCCAGCAGCGTAAATAGCGGCGGGGGAGATACGCAGTATTTT.

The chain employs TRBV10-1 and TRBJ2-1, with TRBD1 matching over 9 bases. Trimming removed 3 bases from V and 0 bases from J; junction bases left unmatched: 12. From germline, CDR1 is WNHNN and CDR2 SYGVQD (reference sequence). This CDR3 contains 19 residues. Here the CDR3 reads CASSDSGQGPSSSYNEQFF. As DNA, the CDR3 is TGCGCCAGCAGTGATTCGGGACAGGGACCTTCGAGCTCCTACAATGAGCAGTTCTTC.

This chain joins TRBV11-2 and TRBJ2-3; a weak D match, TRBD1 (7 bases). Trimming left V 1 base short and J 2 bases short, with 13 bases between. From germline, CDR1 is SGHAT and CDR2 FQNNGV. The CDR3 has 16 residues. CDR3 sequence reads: CASSLARGQPTDTQYF. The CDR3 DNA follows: TGTGCCAGCAGCTTAGCGCGGGGACAGCCCACAGATACGCAGTATTTT.

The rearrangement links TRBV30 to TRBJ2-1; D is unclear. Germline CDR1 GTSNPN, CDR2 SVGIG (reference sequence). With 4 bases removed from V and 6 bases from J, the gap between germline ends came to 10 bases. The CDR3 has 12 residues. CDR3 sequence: CAWTGSRNEQFF. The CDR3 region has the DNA TGTGCCTGGACAGGATCTCGCAATGAGCAGTTCTTC.

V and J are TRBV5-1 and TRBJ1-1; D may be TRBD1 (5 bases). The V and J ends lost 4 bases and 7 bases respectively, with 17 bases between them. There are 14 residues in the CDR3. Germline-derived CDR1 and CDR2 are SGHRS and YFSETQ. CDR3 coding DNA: TGCGCCAGCAGCCAAACCTTAGGGACCCTTGAAGCTTTCTTT. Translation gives CASSQTLGTLEAFF.

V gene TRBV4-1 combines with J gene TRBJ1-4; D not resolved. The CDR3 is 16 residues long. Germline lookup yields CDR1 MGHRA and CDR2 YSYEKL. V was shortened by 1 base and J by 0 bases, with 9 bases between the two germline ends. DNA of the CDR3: TGCGCCAGCAGCCAAGGAACCGTCGCAACTAATGAAAAACTGTTTTTT. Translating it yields CASSQGTVATNEKLFF.

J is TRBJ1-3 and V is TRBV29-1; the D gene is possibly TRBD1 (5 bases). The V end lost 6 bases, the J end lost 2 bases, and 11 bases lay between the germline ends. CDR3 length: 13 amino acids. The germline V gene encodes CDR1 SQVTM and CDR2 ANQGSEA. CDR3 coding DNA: TGCAGCGTAAGACAGCTTCCTGGAAACACCATATATTTT. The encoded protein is CSVRQLPGNTIYF.

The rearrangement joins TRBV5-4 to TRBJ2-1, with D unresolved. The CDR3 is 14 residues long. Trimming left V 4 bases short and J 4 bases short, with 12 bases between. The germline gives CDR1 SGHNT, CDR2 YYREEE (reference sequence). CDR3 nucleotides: TGTGCCAGCAGCGGAACTGGAACGTACAATGAGCAGTTCTTC. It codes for CASSGTGTYNEQFF. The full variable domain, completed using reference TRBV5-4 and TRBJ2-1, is ETGVTQSPTHLIKTRGQQVTLRCSSQSGHNTVSWYQQALGQGPQFIFQYYREEENGRGNFPPRFSGLQFPNYSSELNVNALELDDSALYLCASSGTGTYNEQFFGPGTRLTVL.

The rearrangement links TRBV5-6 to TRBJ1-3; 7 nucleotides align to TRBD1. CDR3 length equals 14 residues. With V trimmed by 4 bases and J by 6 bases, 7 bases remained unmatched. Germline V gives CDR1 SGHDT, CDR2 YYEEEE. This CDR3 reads CASSLRDRTNTIYF. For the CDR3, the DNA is TGTGCCAGCAGCCTGAGGGACAGAACAAACACCATATATTTT.

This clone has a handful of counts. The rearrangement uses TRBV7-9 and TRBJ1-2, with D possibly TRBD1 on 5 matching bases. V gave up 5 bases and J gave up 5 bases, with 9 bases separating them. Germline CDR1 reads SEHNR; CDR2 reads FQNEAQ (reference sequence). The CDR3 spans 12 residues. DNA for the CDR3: TGTGCCAGCAGCGAAGGGGAATATGGCTACACCTTC. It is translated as CASSEGEYGYTF. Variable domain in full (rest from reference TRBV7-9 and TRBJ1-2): DTGVSQNPRHKITKRGQNVTFRCDPISEHNRLYWYRQTLGQGPEFLTYFQNEAQLEKSRLLSDRFSAERPKGSFSTLEIQRTEQGDSAMYLCASSEGEYGYTFGSGTRLTVV.

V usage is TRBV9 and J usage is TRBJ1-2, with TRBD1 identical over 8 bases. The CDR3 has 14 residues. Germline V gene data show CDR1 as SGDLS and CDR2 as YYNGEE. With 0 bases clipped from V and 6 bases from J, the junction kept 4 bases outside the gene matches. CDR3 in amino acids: CASSVVRTGNGYTF. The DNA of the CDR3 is TGTGCCAGCAGCGTAGTAAGGACAGGGAATGGCTACACCTTC.

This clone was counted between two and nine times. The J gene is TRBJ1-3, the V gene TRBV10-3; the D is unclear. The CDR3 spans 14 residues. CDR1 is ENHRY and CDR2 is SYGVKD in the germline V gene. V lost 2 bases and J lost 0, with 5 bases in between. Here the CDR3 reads CAISERDSGNTIYF. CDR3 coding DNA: TGTGCCATCAGTGAGAGGGACTCTGGAAACACCATATATTTT.

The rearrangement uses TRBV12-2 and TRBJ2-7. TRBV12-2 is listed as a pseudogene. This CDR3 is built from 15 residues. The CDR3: CASRLRSRGSYEQYV. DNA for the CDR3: TGTGCAAGTCGCTTAAGGTCCCGTGGGTCCTACGAGCAGTACGTC.

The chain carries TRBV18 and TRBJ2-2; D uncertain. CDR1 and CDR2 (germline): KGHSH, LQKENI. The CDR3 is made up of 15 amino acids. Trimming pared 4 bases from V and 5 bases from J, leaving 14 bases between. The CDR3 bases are TGTGCCAGCTCACGAACTAACAGCCTAACCGGGGAGCTGTTTTTT. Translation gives CASSRTNSLTGELFF.